The clone carrying this TCR beta chain has just a few counts. The antigen is not known. The data were obtained in a study of blood T cells in healthy people across ages. Overall study findings and caveats: Donor CMV infection status was unknown, possibly confounding age-related changes in expanded clonotypes.

The donors, all healthy, were Caucasians living in Russia, aged 6 to 90. In germline, CDR1 is DFQATT, CDR2 SNEGSKA (reference sequence). The CDR3 runs to 13 residues. The ends were cut back, 1 base at V and 0 bases at J, with 5 bases in the middle. The second PCR ran about 6 to 12 cycles with a sample-barcoded 5' primer and J-beta primers. A template-switch adaptor containing 12 random nucleotides labeled each cDNA molecule. Via MiXCR, TCRdb re-called the 5' RACE reads, giving one row per CDR3 protein. The table lists some 860,000 distinct CDR3 sequences, more than 50% of them singletons. This receptor was identified in a man in his forties in good health. The chain is built from TRBV20-1 and TRBJ2-3; D unresolved. Sequencing was performed on blood. DNA for the CDR3: TGCAGTGCTAGAGTAACTAGCACAGATACGCAGTATTTT. Translating it yields CSARVTSTDTQYF.